This TCR beta chain appears in the sequencing data of a study of T cell changes during pregnancy in multiple sclerosis. The method was immunoSEQ multiplex PCR; TCRdb's version includes in-frame clones alone and lacks a portion of them. The sample yields 65,000 to 95,000 clones, about 89% seen once. The ends were cut back, 3 bases at V and 1 base at J, with 3 bases in the middle. The CDR3 spans 13 residues. Germline values: CDR1 MGHRA, CDR2 YSYEKL. The sequences come from peripheral blood, collected before pregnancy. This clonotype was sampled from a female donor with multiple sclerosis, enrolled in a pregnancy study. The rearrangement joins TRBV4-1 to TRBJ2-2; D remains unclear. CDR3 coding DNA: TGCGCCAGCAGCCATATGAACACCGGGGAGCTGTTTTTT. Translation gives CASSHMNTGELFF.